One and the same sample provided the 18 T cell receptor beta chains below, sequenced in a study of cytomegalovirus exposure and HLA in healthy donors. A multiplex PCR was run with 60 Vbeta primers and 13 Jbeta primers. TCRdb keeps only in-frame clones here, not all; method: immunoSEQ multiplex PCR. The sample records 200,000 or so clones, more than 75% being singletons. Sequenced input: PBMCs. All receptors come from a woman between 50 and 59 years old in good health and CMV-seropositive.

In nucleotides, the CDR3 is TGTGCCAGCAGTTTTAGGCCCGGGGCCGGGGAGCTGTTTTTT. Translation: CASSFRPGAGELFF. The chain uses TRBV28 and TRBJ2-2, with TRBD2 as a possible D gene (5 bases). Between the trimmed V and J ends, which lost 3 bases and 6 bases, there was a span of 11 bases. CDR3 length: 14 residues. CDR1 and CDR2 from the germline V gene are MDHEN and SYDVKM. Full variable domain (missing parts from reference TRBV28 and TRBJ2-2): DVKVTQSSRYLVKRTGEKVFLECVQDMDHENMFWYRQDPGLGLRLIYFSYDVKMKEKGDIPEGYSVSREKKERFSLILESASTNQTSMYLCASSFRPGAGELFFGEGSRLTVL.

The chain employs TRBV2 and TRBJ2-2; D is uncertain. Trimming stripped 5 bases from V and 1 base from J, with 5 bases between. The CDR3 has 13 residues. Germline loops: CDR1 SNHLY, CDR2 FYNNEI. CDR3 coding DNA: TGTGCCAGCAGTCAACAGAACACCGGGGAGCTGTTTTTT. Residues: CASSQQNTGELFF.

In this sample, this clone turned up once. The V call is TRBV28, the J call TRBJ2-1; the match to TRBD2 covers 7 bases. This CDR3 has 13 amino acids. Germline V lookup: CDR1 MDHEN, CDR2 SYDVKM. Trimming cost V 5 bases and J 9 bases; bases outside gene matches: 7. The CDR3 DNA follows: TGTGCCAGCAGTGGGCCTACGGGGGGTGAGCAGTTCTTC. Its protein is CASSGPTGGEQFF.

For the CDR3, the DNA is TGTGCCAGCAGTGTTGGGACTAGCGGGAGATGGGATACGCAGTATTTT. Protein product: CASSVGTSGRWDTQYF. The J gene is TRBJ2-3, the V gene TRBV2; TRBD2 matches 14 bases. The germline gives CDR1 SNHLY, CDR2 FYNNEI. The CDR3 consists of 16 residues. Trimming cost V 4 bases and J 6 bases; bases outside gene matches: 6.

This clone was detected once. This chain links TRBV7-2 with TRBJ2-3, with D possibly TRBD1 on 5 matching bases. CDR3 size: 15 residues. V was shortened by 5 bases and J by 0 bases, with 12 bases between the two germline ends. CDR1 and CDR2 from the germline V gene are SGHTA and FQGNSA. The CDR3 sequence: CASSLSRGSTDTQYF. DNA of the CDR3: TGTGCCAGCAGCCTGTCTAGGGGTAGCACAGATACGCAGTATTTT.

The chain combines TRBV2 with TRBJ1-5; D call uncertain. Germline values: CDR1 SNHLY, CDR2 FYNNEI. Trimming removed 6 bases at V and 0 bases at J, with 18 bases between. The CDR3 is made up of 17 amino acids. DNA for the CDR3: TGTGCCAGCAGGTGGGAGTCAGAATTATATAGCAATCAGCCCCAGCATTTT. This gives the protein CASRWESELYSNQPQHF. Complete variable domain (other parts from reference TRBV2 and TRBJ1-5): EPEVTQTPSHQVTQMGQEVILRCVPISNHLYFYWYRQILGQKVEFLVSFYNNEISEKSEIFDDQFSVERPDGSNFTLKIRSTKLEDSAMYFCASRWESELYSNQPQHFGDGTRLSIL.

This clone came up once. The chain joins TRBV7-9 to TRBJ2-5; 9 positions agree with TRBD1. The CDR3 totals 16 residues. Germline trimming cut 4 bases from V and 4 bases from J; bases unmatched to any gene: 10. The V gene's germline CDR1 is SEHNR and CDR2 FQNEAQ (reference sequence). The CDR3 reads CASSSMDRGGIETQYF. The CDR3 DNA follows: TGTGCCAGCAGCTCCATGGACAGGGGAGGGATAGAGACCCAGTACTTC.

The chain recombines TRBV7-9 with TRBJ1-4; 7 bases match TRBD1. The trim removed 4 bases at V and 5 bases at J, leaving 7 bases unmatched. Germline CDR1 SEHNR, CDR2 FQNEAQ (reference sequence). The CDR3 length is 15 residues. The CDR3 DNA sequence: TGTGCCAGCAGCTCAAGAGGGGGCGAGAATGAAAAACTGTTTTTT. Protein: CASSSRGGENEKLFF. Full variable domain (rest looked up from reference TRBV7-9 and TRBJ1-4): DTGVSQNPRHKITKRGQNVTFRCDPISEHNRLYWYRQTLGQGPEFLTYFQNEAQLEKSRLLSDRFSAERPKGSFSTLEIQRTEQGDSAMYLCASSSRGGENEKLFFGSGTQLSVL.

The rearrangement joins TRBV28 to TRBJ1-3; possible D gene TRBD1, 6 bases. CDR3 length equals 15 residues. The germline CDR1 and CDR2 sequences are MDHEN and SYDVKM. V was shortened by 5 bases and J by 0 bases, with 11 bases between the two germline ends. The CDR3 DNA sequence: TGTGCCAGCAGTCCGGGACAAATCTCTGGAAACACCATATATTTT. It is translated as CASSPGQISGNTIYF.

The gene calls are TRBV6-6 and TRBJ1-2; the match to TRBD1 covers 7 bases. The germline V gene has CDR1 MNHNY and CDR2 SVGAGI (reference sequence). This CDR3 comprises 15 residues. After removal of 6 bases from V and 4 bases from J, the junction contained 11 bases not matched to a gene. In nucleotides, the CDR3 is TGTGCCAGCAGGGATAGACAGGGTTTCGGCTATGGCTACACCTTC. The encoded protein is CASRDRQGFGYGYTF.

The chain carries TRBV28 and TRBJ2-4; D possibly corresponds to TRBD1 (6 bases). Germline assignment: CDR1 MDHEN and CDR2 SYDVKM. The CDR3 runs to 16 residues. V dropped 6 bases and J dropped 0 bases, with 15 bases sitting between them. CDR3 sequence (DNA): TGTGCCAGCAGCACCACAGGGATACTAGCCAAAAACATTCAGTACTTC. This gives the protein CASSTTGILAKNIQYF.

The genes are TRBV5-4 and TRBJ1-3, with no clear D. Trimming pared 4 bases from V and 2 bases from J, leaving 10 bases between. The CDR3 length is 14 residues. Germline CDR1 and CDR2: SGHNT and YYREEE (reference sequence). The chain's CDR3 is CASSAWGAGNTIYF. CDR3 DNA: TGTGCCAGCAGCGCCTGGGGAGCTGGAAACACCATATATTTT.

This chain uses TRBV10-3 with TRBJ2-3; D is possibly TRBD1 (6 bases). Trimming left V 5 bases short and J 0 bases short, with 9 bases between. This CDR3 has 14 residues. In germline, CDR1 is ENHRY, CDR2 SYGVKD. The CDR3 reads CAISMGQSTDTQYF. CDR3 nucleotide sequence: TGTGCCATCAGTATGGGACAAAGCACAGATACGCAGTATTTT.

The J gene is TRBJ2-7, the V gene TRBV4-1; weak D call: TRBD2 (6 bases). There are 15 residues in the CDR3. The germline CDR1 and CDR2 sequences are MGHRA and YSYEKL. V gave up 1 base and J gave up 0 bases, with 10 bases separating them. CDR3 amino acids: CASSQGDWTSYEQYF. The CDR3 region has the DNA TGCGCCAGCAGCCAAGGGGACTGGACCTCCTACGAGCAGTACTTC.

The chain uses TRBV14 and TRBJ2-1; 9 positions agree with TRBD2. J gave up 8 bases and V 3 bases, and 11 bases lay outside the gene matches. The CDR3 runs to 16 residues. Germline V gene lookup returns CDR1 SGHDN and CDR2 FVKESK. This chain's CDR3 is CASSHPRTSDRHEQFF. CDR3 bases: TGTGCCAGCAGCCACCCGAGGACTAGCGATAGACATGAGCAGTTCTTC.

The count of this clone is one. The genes are TRBV11-2 and TRBJ2-5; D may be TRBD2 (6 bases). Trimming took off 5 bases at V and 5 bases at J, with 12 bases between the two ends. CDR3 length: 13 residues. CDR1 is SGHAT, CDR2 FQNNGV, per germline. CDR3 DNA: TGTGCCAGCAGCCGCGGGGATATCGAGACCCAGTACTTC. It specifies CASSRGDIETQYF.

Only a few counts were recorded for this clone. The rearrangement uses TRBV11-2 and TRBJ2-3; 9 positions agree with TRBD2. Germline CDR1 is SGHAT and CDR2 is FQNNGV. The CDR3 length is 16 residues. Unmatched junction bases numbered 9, after V lost 3 bases and J lost 5 bases. The CDR3 region is CASSLPAGGRVDTQYF. The CDR3 coding sequence is TGTGCCAGCAGCTTGCCGGCGGGGGGGCGGGTAGATACGCAGTATTTT.

The chain combines TRBV29-1 with TRBJ2-5, with D perhaps TRBD1 (7 bases). This CDR3 is 12 amino acids long. Germline CDR1 and CDR2: SQVTM and ANQGSEA. V lost 4 bases to trimming and J lost 2 bases, with 8 bases between them. CDR3 sequence (DNA): TGCAGCGTTGCAGGGGGGCAAGAGACCCAGTACTTC. Amino acids: CSVAGGQETQYF. Based on the CDR3 plus reference TRBV29-1 and TRBJ2-5, the full variable domain is SAVISQKPSRDICQRGTSLTIQCQVDSQVTMMFWYRQQPGQSLTLIATANQGSEATYESGFVIDKFPISRPNLTFSTLTVSNMSPEDSSIYLCSVAGGQETQYFGPGTRLLVL.